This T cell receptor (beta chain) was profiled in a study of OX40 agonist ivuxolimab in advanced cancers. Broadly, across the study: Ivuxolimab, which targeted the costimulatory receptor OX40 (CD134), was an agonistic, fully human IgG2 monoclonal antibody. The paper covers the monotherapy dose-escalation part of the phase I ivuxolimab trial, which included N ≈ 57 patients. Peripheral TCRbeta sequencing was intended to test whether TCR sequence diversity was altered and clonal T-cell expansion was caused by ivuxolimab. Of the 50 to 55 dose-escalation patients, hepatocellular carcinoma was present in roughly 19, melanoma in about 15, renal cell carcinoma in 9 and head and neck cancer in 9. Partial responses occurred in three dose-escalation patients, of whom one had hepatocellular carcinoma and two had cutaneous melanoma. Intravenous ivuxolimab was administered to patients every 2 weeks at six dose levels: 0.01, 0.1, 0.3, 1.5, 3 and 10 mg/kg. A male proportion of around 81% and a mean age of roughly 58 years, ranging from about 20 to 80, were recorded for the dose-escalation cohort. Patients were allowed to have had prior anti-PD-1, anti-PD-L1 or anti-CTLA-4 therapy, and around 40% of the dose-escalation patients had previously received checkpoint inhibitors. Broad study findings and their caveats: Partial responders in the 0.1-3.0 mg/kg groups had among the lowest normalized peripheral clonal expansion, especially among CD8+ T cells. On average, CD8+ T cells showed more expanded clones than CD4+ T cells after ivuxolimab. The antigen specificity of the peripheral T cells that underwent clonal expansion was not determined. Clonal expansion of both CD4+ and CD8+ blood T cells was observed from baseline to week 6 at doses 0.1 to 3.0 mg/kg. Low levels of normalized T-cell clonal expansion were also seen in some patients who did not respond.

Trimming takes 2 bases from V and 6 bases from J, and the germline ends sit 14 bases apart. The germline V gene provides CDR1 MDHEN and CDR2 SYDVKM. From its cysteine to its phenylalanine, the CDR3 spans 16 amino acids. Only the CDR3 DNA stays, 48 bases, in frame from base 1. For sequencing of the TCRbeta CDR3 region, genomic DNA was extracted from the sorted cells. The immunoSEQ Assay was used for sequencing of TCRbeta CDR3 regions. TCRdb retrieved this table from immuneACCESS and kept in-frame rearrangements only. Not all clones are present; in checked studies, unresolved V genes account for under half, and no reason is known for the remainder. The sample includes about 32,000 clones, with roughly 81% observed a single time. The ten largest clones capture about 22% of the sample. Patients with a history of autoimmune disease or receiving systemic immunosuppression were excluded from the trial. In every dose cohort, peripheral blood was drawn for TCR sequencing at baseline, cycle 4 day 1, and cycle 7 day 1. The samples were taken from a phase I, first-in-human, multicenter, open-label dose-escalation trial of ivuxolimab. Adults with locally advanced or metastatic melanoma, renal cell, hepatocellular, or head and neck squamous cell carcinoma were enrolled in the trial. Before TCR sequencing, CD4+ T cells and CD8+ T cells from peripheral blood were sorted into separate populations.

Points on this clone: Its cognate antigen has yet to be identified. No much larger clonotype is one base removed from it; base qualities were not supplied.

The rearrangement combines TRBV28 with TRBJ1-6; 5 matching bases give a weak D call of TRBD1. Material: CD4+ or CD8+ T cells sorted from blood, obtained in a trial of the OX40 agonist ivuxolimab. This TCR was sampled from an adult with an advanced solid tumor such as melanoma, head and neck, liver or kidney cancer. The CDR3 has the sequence CASSLRGGVTNSPLHF. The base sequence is TGTGCCAGCAGTTTACGAGGAGGGGTCACTAATTCACCCCTCCACTTT. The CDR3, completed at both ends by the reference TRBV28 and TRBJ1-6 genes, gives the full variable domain DVKVTQSSRYLVKRTGEKVFLECVQDMDHENMFWYRQDPGLGLRLIYFSYDVKMKEKGDIPEGYSVSREKKERFSLILESASTNQTSMYLCASSLRGGVTNSPLHFGNGTRLTVT.